This is a list of T cell receptor beta chains from one sample in a study of cytomegalovirus exposure and HLA in healthy donors. Data came from immunoSEQ multiplex PCR; TCRdb stores just in-frame clones and leaves some out. The sample includes about 230,000 clones, roughly 90% of them seen just once. Sequenced sample: PBMCs. The source of these receptors is a woman under 30 in good health and CMV-seronegative. CDR3s include the opening cysteine and the closing phenylalanine or tryptophan. Fields, in order: V gene, J gene, CDR3 protein.

TRBV5-1	TRBJ2-3	CASSSEGLAGEDTQYF
TRBV4-3	TRBJ2-7	CASSQDRQGMVEQYF
TRBV7-8	TRBJ2-5	CASSSKFVGLAGKETQYF
TRBV30	TRBJ1-1	CAWGGANTEAFF
TRBV6-5	TRBJ1-2	CASSKGQGAHGYTF
TRBV5-6	TRBJ2-3	CASSLGSTDTQYF
TRBV6-5	TRBJ2-7	CASSSGVPYEQYF
TRBV7-2	TRBJ1-2	CASSPPSHGYTF
TRBV19	TRBJ2-1	CASSIGDSMSNEQFF
TRBV5-1	TRBJ2-3	CASSPGRTGGTDTQYF
TRBV13	TRBJ1-6	CASSTRRGPLHF
TRBV14	TRBJ2-5	CASSQEGPGLTQETQYF
TRBV5-1	TRBJ1-1	CASSLGGTDTEAFF
TRBV2	TRBJ2-1	CASNRGGNEQFF
TRBV6-1	TRBJ1-4	CASSEMGQGTEKLFF
TRBV5-1	TRBJ2-7	CASSGGQAAEEQYF
TRBV4-3	TRBJ2-3	CASSHTGAGVTDTQYF
TRBV19	TRBJ1-5	CASSIDLSEAPQPQHF
TRBV7-7	TRBJ2-1	CASSLTRDSVNEQFF
TRBV7-2	TRBJ2-3	CASSPRQGFTDTQYF